This T cell receptor (beta chain) was obtained from a study of STAT5B mutations in CD4+ large granular lymphocyte leukemia. This clone turned up a few times. Looked up from germline, CDR1 is KGHSH and CDR2 is LQKENI. The CDR3 sequence is 18 residues long. With V trimmed by 4 bases and J by 1 base, 5 bases remained unmatched. Profiled with immunoSEQ multiplex PCR; TCRdb holds only in-frame clones, not every one. The table includes roughly 48,000 clones, roughly three quarters detected once. The sample consisted of CD4+ T cells from blood buffy coats. The chain employs TRBV18 and TRBJ2-6; 12 nucleotides agree with TRBD1. The clonotype was recovered from a human donor in good health. The CDR3 DNA follows: TGTGCCAGCTCACATGCGGGACAGGGGGCTTCTGGGGCCAACGTCCTGACTTTC. Translated: CASSHAGQGASGANVLTF.